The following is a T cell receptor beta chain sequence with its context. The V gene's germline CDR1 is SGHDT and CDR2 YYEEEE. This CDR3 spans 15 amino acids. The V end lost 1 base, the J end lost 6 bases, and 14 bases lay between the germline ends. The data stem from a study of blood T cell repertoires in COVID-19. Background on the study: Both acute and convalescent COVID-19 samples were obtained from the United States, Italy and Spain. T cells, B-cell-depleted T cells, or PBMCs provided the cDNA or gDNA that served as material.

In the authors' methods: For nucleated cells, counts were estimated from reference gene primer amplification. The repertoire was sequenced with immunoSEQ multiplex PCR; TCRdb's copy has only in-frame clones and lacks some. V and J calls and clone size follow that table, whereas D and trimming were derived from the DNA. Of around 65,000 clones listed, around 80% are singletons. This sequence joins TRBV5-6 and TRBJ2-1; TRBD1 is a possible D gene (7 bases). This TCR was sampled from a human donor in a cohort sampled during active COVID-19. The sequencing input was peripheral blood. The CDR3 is CASSLIRRGPNEQFF. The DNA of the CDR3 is TGTGCCAGCAGCTTGATCAGGAGGGGGCCCAATGAGCAGTTCTTC.